This is a list of T cell receptor beta chains from one sample in a study of T-cell memory formation after mild COVID-19. TCRdb recomputed calls from the 5' RACE reads with MiXCR, one row per CDR3 protein. The sample includes around 320,000 distinct CDR3 sequences, more than 13% of them seen just once. The material sequenced was PBMCs or a T cell subset sorted from them (not recorded which). The receptors shown here come from a man between 18 and 29 years old who had mild COVID-19 (a few samples of this study predate the infection). Cell type and time point are not known. Each CDR3 is given with its conserved first and last residue. The order of the fields is CDR3 protein, CDR3 DNA, V gene, D gene, clone size, J gene. A D gene is named only where the DNA matches it firmly. Clone size is given for some rows only: seen once, a few or many times, or a class if the clone is expanded.

CDR3: CASSQDRGYSDRYEQYF; DNA: TGCGCCAGCAGCCAAGACAGGGGTTATAGCGACCGCTACGAGCAGTACTTC; V: TRBV4-3; D: .; size: many; J: TRBJ2-7
CDR3: CSARDGANIQYF; DNA: TGCAGTGCTAGAGATGGGGCAAACATTCAGTACTTC; V: TRBV20-1; D: .; size: .; J: TRBJ2-4
CDR3: CSARDGDTGRETQYF; DNA: TGCAGTGCTAGAGATGGGGATACCGGAAGGGAGACCCAGTACTTC; V: TRBV20-1; D: .; size: .; J: TRBJ2-5
CDR3: CASSVLGVQPQHF; DNA: TGTGCCAGCAGTGTGCTAGGGGTTCAGCCCCAGCATTTT; V: TRBV12-3/TRBV12-4; D: .; size: few; J: TRBJ1-5
CDR3: CASSGWGQQGGSRTEQYF; DNA: TGTGCCAGCAGCGGTTGGGGACAACAGGGGGGGTCGCGGACTGAGCAGTACTTC; V: TRBV6-1; D: .; size: .; J: TRBJ2-7
CDR3: CSAPDSAKNIQYF; DNA: TGCAGTGCTCCGGACTCAGCCAAAAACATTCAGTACTTC; V: TRBV20-1; D: .; size: .; J: TRBJ2-4
CDR3: CASSQGREGDTQYF; DNA: TGTGCCAGCAGCCAAGGGCGGGAGGGAGATACGCAGTATTTT; V: TRBV4-2; D: TRBD2; size: few; J: TRBJ2-3
CDR3: CASRDRDVSNQPQHF; DNA: TGCGCCAGCAGGGACCGGGACGTAAGCAATCAGCCCCAGCATTTT; V: TRBV4-1; D: .; size: many; J: TRBJ1-5
CDR3: CASRGTGRTEAFF; DNA: TGTGCCAGCAGGGGGACAGGGCGCACTGAAGCTTTCTTT; V: TRBV12-3/TRBV12-4; D: TRBD1; size: .; J: TRBJ1-1
CDR3: CASSLGLLGQYF; DNA: TGTGCCAGCAGCTTGGGCCTACTAGGGCAGTACTTC; V: TRBV21-1; D: .; size: .; J: TRBJ2-7
CDR3: CASSQERGITEAFF; DNA: TGCGCCAGCAGCCAAGAGAGGGGTATCACTGAAGCTTTCTTT; V: TRBV4-1; D: .; size: .; J: TRBJ1-1
CDR3: CSASNRPLLRAGANVLTF; DNA: TGCAGTGCTTCCAATAGACCCCTCTTGAGAGCTGGGGCCAACGTCCTGACTTTC; V: TRBV20-1; D: .; size: few; J: TRBJ2-6
CDR3: CSARDRGQTSTDTQYF; DNA: TGCAGTGCTAGAGATCGGGGACAGACGAGCACAGATACGCAGTATTTT; V: TRBV20-1; D: TRBD1; size: .; J: TRBJ2-3
CDR3: CASSYGASPDTQYF; DNA: TGTGCCAGCAGTTACGGTGCGTCCCCAGATACGCAGTATTTT; V: TRBV6-5; D: .; size: few; J: TRBJ2-3